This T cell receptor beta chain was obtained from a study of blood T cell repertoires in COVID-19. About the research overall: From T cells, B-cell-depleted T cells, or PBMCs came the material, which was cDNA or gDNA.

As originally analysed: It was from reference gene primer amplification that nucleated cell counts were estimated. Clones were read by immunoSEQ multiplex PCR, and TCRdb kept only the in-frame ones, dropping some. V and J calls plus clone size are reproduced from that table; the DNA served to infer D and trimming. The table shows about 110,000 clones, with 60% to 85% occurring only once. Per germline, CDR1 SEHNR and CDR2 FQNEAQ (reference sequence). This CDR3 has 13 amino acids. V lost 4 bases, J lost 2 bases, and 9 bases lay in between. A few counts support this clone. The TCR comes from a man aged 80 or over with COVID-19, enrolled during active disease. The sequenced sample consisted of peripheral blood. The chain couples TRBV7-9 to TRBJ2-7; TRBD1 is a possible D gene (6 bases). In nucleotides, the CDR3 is TGTGCCAGCAGCTCAGACAGGACCTACGAGCAGTACTTC. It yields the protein CASSSDRTYEQYF.